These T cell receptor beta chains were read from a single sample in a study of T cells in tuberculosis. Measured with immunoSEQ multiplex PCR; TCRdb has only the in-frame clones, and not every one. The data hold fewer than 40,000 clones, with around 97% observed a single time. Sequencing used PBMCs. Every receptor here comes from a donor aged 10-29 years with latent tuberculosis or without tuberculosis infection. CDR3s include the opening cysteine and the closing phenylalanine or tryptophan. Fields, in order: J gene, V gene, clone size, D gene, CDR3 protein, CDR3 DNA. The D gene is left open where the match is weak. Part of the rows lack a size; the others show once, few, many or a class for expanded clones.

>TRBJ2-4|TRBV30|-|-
CASQGDKNIQYF
TGTGCCTCACAGGGTGACAAAAACATTCAGTACTTC
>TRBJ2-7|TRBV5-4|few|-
CASSFNSYEQYF
TGTGCCAGTAGCTTTAACAGCTACGAGCAGTACTTC
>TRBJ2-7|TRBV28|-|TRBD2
CASSFSSGGGRYGEQYF
TGTGCCAGCAGTTTCTCATCAGGTGGCGGGAGATATGGCGAGCAGTACTTC
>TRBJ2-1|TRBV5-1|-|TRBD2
CASRTSGTYNEQFF
TGCGCCAGCAGGACTAGCGGGACGTACAATGAGCAGTTCTTC
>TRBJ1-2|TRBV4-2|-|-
CASTSSLRKGHYGYTF
TGTGCCAGCACCTCGTCTTTGAGAAAGGGGCACTATGGCTACACCTTC
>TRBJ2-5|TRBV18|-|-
CASSPGAHQETQYF
TGTGCCAGCTCACCCGGAGCCCACCAAGAGACCCAGTACTTC
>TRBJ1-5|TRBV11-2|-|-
CASSLEGLSNQPQHF
TGTGCCAGCAGCTTGGAGGGGCTTAGCAATCAGCCCCAGCATTTT
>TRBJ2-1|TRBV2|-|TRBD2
CASSEERGVYNEQFF
TGTGCCAGCAGTGAAGAGCGGGGGGTTTACAATGAGCAGTTCTTC
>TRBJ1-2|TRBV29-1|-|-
CSVSDRQYGYTF
TGCAGCGTGTCGGACAGACAGTATGGCTACACCTTC
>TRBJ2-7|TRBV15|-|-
CATSFKASGYEQYF
TGTGCCACCAGCTTTAAAGCGTCGGGCTACGAGCAGTACTTC
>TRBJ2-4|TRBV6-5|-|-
CASSHSWERDIQYF
TGTGCCAGCAGTCACTCATGGGAGAGGGACATTCAGTACTTC
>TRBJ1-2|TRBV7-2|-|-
CASSLGLYGYTF
TGTGCCAGCAGCTTAGGGCTCTATGGCTACACCTTC
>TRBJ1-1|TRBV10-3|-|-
CAISEIMSNTEAFF
TGTGCCATCAGTGAGATTATGTCGAACACTGAAGCTTTCTTT
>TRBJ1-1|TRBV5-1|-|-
CASSLVHQNTEAFF
TGCGCCAGCAGCTTGGTACACCAGAACACTGAAGCTTTCTTT
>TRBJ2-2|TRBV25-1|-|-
CASNEDYTGELFF
TGTGCCAGCAACGAGGATTACACCGGGGAGCTGTTTTTT
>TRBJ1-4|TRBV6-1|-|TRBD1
CASSGDRGGEKLFF
TGTGCCAGCAGTGGGGACAGGGGTGGAGAAAAACTGTTTTTT
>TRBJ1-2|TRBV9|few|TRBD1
CASSAHRGNYGYTF
TGTGCCAGCAGCGCCCACAGGGGGAACTATGGCTACACCTTC
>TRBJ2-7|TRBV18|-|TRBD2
CASSPGASGPYEQYF
TGTGCCAGCTCACCAGGGGCTAGCGGACCCTACGAGCAGTACTTC
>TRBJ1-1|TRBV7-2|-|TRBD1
CASSLTGGIGMGTEAFF
TGTGCCAGCAGCTTGACAGGGGGCATTGGGATGGGCACTGAAGCTTTCTTT
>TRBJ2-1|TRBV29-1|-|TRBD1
CSGVTGMVSYNEQFF
TGCAGCGGGGTGACAGGGATGGTCTCCTACAATGAGCAGTTCTTC
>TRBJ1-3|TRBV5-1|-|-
CASSLEGSNTIYF
TGCGCCAGCAGCTTGGAGGGGTCTAACACCATATATTTT